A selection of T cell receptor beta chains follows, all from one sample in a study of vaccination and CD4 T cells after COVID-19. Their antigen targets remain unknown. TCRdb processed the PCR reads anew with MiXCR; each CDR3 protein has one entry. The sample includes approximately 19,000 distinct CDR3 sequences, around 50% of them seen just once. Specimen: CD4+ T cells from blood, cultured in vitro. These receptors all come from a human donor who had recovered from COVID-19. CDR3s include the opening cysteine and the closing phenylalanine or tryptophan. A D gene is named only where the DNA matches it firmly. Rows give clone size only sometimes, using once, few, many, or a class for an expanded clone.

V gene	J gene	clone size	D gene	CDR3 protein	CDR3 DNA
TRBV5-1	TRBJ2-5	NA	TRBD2	CASSLGTSGSETQYF	TGCGCCAGCAGCTTGGGGACTAGCGGATCCGAGACCCAGTACTTC
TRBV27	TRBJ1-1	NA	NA	CASTRVPELNTEAFF	TGTGCCAGCACCCGGGTTCCGGAACTGAACACTGAAGCTTTCTTT
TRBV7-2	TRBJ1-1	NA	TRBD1	CASSPGQGYRRTEAFF	TGTGCCAGCAGCCCGGGACAGGGTTATCGGAGGACTGAAGCTTTCTTT
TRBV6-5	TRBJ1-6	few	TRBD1	CASSSRTGTGAGNSPLHF	TGTGCCAGCAGTTCTCGGACCGGGACAGGGGCTGGCAATTCACCCCTCCACTTT
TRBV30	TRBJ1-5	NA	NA	CAWSTPNQPQHF	TGTGCCTGGAGTACACCCAATCAGCCCCAGCATTTT
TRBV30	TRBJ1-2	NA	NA	CAWSAQVYYGYTF	TGTGCCTGGAGTGCGCAGGTCTACTATGGCTACACCTTC
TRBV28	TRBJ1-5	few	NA	CASSFWRQVVSNQPQHF	TGTGCCAGCAGTTTCTGGCGACAGGTCGTAAGCAATCAGCCCCAGCATTTT
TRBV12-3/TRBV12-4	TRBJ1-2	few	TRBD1	CASSEQGAQLGYTF	TGTGCCAGCAGTGAACAGGGGGCCCAGCTTGGCTACACCTTC
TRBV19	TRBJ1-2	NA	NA	CASSIVPDGSHGYTF	TGTGCCAGTAGTATAGTCCCAGACGGCAGCCATGGCTACACCTTC
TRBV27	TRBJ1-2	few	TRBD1	CASSASGGNYGYTF	TGTGCCAGCAGTGCCTCAGGGGGTAACTATGGCTACACCTTC
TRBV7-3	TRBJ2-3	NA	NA	CASSPNAGPNTDTQYF	TGTGCCAGCAGCCCTAATGCGGGGCCTAACACAGATACGCAGTATTTT
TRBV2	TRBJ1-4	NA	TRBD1	CASSERGTGKLFF	TGTGCCAGCAGTGAAAGAGGGACAGGAAAACTGTTTTTT